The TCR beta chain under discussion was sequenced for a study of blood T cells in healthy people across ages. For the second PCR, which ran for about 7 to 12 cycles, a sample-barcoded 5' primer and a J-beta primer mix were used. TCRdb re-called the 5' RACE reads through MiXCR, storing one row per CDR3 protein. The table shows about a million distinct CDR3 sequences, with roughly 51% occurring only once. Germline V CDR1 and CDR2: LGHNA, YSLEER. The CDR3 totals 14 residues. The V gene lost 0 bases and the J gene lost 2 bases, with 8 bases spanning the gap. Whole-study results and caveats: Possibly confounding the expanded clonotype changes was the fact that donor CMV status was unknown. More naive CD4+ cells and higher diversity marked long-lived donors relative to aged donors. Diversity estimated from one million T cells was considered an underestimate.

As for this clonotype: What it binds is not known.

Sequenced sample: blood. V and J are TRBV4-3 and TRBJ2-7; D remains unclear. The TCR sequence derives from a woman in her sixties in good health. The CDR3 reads CASSQERSTYEQYF. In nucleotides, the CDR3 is TGCGCCAGCAGCCAAGAACGCTCCACCTACGAGCAGTACTTC.